This note documents a single T cell receptor beta chain sequence. Its antigen is still unknown. The germline gives CDR1 MRHNA, CDR2 SNTAGT. Trimming left V 2 bases short and J 0 bases short, with 11 bases between. The CDR3 sequence is 16 residues long. This entry comes from a study of response to subunit inactivated influenza vaccine. Broader study findings: It was the authors' suggestion that each seasonal influenza vaccination recruits few new T cells.

TCRdb redid the calling of the RT-PCR reads with MiXCR, one entry per CDR3 protein. The sample yields around 530,000 distinct CDR3 sequences, 10% to 15% seen once. The V and J genes are TRBV6-4 and TRBJ2-4; D is perhaps TRBD1 (7 bases). Material: PBMCs from blood, obtained on the day of vaccination. The sequence came from a man between 45 and 60 years old who received an inactivated influenza vaccine. The CDR3 DNA reads as TGTGCCAGCAGTGACCAGGGGGGTATAGCCAAAAACATTCAGTACTTC. Amino acids: CASSDQGGIAKNIQYF.